A single sample gave rise to the 22 T cell receptor beta chains below, sequenced in a study of early T cells in non-severe SARS-CoV-2 infection (dated by TCRdb to the early 2020s). Libraries were made using 5' RACE. The run used a NextSeq 500. TCRdb trimmed public reads at Q25 via fastp, called clones via MiXCR and kept in-frame beta chains. Duplicate CDR3 protein sequences are folded into a single record with the most common DNA and genes. This sample comprises almost 30,000 distinct CDR3 sequences, around 5.7% of them detected only once. The top ten hold 5.8% of the sample. Material: whole blood. These receptors came from an adult who was a healthcare worker with PCR-confirmed SARS-CoV-2 infection or an uninfected control (not recorded which).

This clonotype has at least ten counts. The CDR3, as DNA: TGTGCCAGCAGCTCCCGGGACACGGAGACCCAGTACTTC. Translating gives CASSSRDTETQYF. This chain links TRBV27 with TRBJ2-5, with D maybe TRBD1 (6 bases). Trimming removed 6 bases at V and 5 bases at J, with 13 bases between. This CDR3 is 13 amino acids long. Germline CDR1 MNHEY, CDR2 SMNVEV (reference sequence).

The chain is built from TRBV5-1 and TRBJ2-3; 11 nucleotides line up with TRBD2. With 7 bases clipped from V and 6 bases from J, the junction kept 10 bases outside the gene matches. Per germline, CDR1 SGHRS and CDR2 YFSETQ. There are 15 residues in the CDR3. CDR3 protein: CASCVAGGPGDTQYF. Here the CDR3 DNA reads TGCGCCAGCTGCGTAGCGGGGGGGCCTGGCGATACGCAGTATTTT.

This clonotype was counted many times. The chain recombines TRBV7-2 with TRBJ2-3; TRBD2 agrees at 9 bases. The length of the CDR3 is 15 residues. Germline assignment: CDR1 SGHTA and CDR2 FQGNSA. The V and J ends lost 4 bases and 3 bases, in that order; junction bases with no gene match: 5. CDR3 coding DNA: TGTGCCAGCAGCTCCGGGACTAGCAGGACAGATACGCAGTATTTT. It encodes CASSSGTSRTDTQYF.

The chain has TRBV3-1 and TRBJ2-1, with D hard to call. V was shortened by 5 bases and J by 9 bases, with 11 bases between the two germline ends. This CDR3 contains 12 residues. The germline V gene has CDR1 LGHDT and CDR2 YNNKEL (reference sequence). In DNA, the CDR3 is TGTGCCAGCAGCGAGCCCCAGACTGAGCAGTTCTTC. This gives the protein CASSEPQTEQFF.

This clonotype was detected many times. The CDR3 loop reads CASSPVGVGEKLFF. CDR3 DNA sequence: TGCGCCAGCAGCCCGGTGGGGGTCGGTGAAAAACTGTTTTTT. The chain employs TRBV5-1 and TRBJ1-4; tentatively, D is TRBD1 (5 bases). The CDR3 length is 14 residues. Between the trimmed V and J ends, which lost 4 bases and 7 bases, there was a span of 14 bases. Per germline, CDR1 SGHRS and CDR2 YFSETQ.

This clonotype was found a few times. This rearrangement joins TRBV7-2 to TRBJ1-1, with D possibly being TRBD1 (5 bases). The CDR3 contains 16 residues. In germline, CDR1 is SGHTA, CDR2 FQGNSA. V was shortened by 4 bases and J by 4 bases, with 19 bases between the two germline ends. The CDR3 DNA reads as TGTGCCAGCAGCTCACTCCCGGGGGAGCTCCTCACTGAAGCTTTCTTT. Translating gives CASSSLPGELLTEAFF. Supplemented by reference TRBV7-2 and TRBJ1-1, the full variable domain reads GAGVSQSPSNKVTEKGKDVELRCDPISGHTALYWYRQSLGQGLEFLIYFQGNSAPDKSGLPSDRFSAERTGGSVSTLTIQRTQQEDSAVYLCASSSLPGELLTEAFFGQGTRLTVV.

The chain is built from TRBV18 and TRBJ2-1; 9 bases are a match to TRBD2. The CDR3 is made up of 16 amino acids. Germline assignment: CDR1 KGHSH and CDR2 LQKENI. With 0 bases clipped from V and 3 bases from J, the junction kept 3 bases outside the gene matches. The CDR3 protein is CASSPPGLAYYNEQFF. In nucleotides, the CDR3 is TGTGCCAGCTCACCACCCGGACTAGCGTACTACAATGAGCAGTTCTTC.

This chain connects TRBV7-6 to TRBJ1-2, with D possibly matching TRBD1 (6 bases). The CDR3 totals 15 residues. V lost 3 bases, J lost 6 bases, and 17 bases lay in between. Germline-derived CDR1 and CDR2 are SGHVS and FNYEAQ. The CDR3, as DNA: TGTGCCAGCAGCTTGACAGGCCTACCGAGGGATGGCTACACCTTC. This translates into CASSLTGLPRDGYTF.

In its sample, this clonotype was seen many times. The chain carries TRBV10-3 and TRBJ1-1; the D is unclear. The germline V gene encodes CDR1 ENHRY and CDR2 SYGVKD. The V end lost 2 bases, the J end lost 6 bases, and 4 bases lay between the germline ends. The CDR3 has 11 amino acids. The CDR3 DNA follows: TGTGCCATCAGTGAGGGACCTGAAGCTTTCTTT. Amino acids: CAISEGPEAFF.

There are many counts of this clonotype. The chain carries TRBV28 and TRBJ1-1, with 9 bases that match TRBD1. The germline CDR1 and CDR2 sequences are MDHEN and SYDVKM. The CDR3 is made up of 15 amino acids. The junction had 8 bases not matched to a gene; V was cut back by 5 bases and J by 4 bases. The CDR3 is CASSRTGGVVTEAFF. The CDR3 bases are TGTGCCAGCAGTCGTACAGGGGGCGTCGTCACTGAAGCTTTCTTT.

The genes are TRBV5-1 and TRBJ1-6; TRBD1 might be the D (5 bases). This CDR3 is built from 14 residues. The germline CDR1 and CDR2 sequences are SGHRS and YFSETQ. The V end was cut by 4 bases, the J end by 9 bases, with 14 bases between. This CDR3 is CASSQDTDSSPLHF. The CDR3 region has the DNA TGCGCCAGCAGCCAAGATACAGACAGTTCACCCCTCCACTTT.

This clonotype was seen repeatedly, ten times or more. The chain carries TRBV29-1 and TRBJ1-2, with 8 bases lining up with TRBD1. CDR1 and CDR2 (germline): SQVTM, ANQGSEA. This CDR3 is 11 amino acids long. The V and J ends lost 4 bases and 12 bases, in that order; junction bases with no gene match: 7. DNA for the CDR3: TGCAGCGTTGGTGTCAGGGGGCAAGACACCTTC. Amino acid sequence: CSVGVRGQDTF.

This clonotype was detected a few times. The rearrangement links TRBV29-1 to TRBJ1-5, with D unresolved. The germline V gene has CDR1 SQVTM and CDR2 ANQGSEA. V was trimmed by 8 bases and J by 0 bases, leaving 20 bases between them. The CDR3 is 16 residues long. The CDR3 bases are TGCAGCTTACATATTGACGGTCAGGTTAGCAATCAGCCCCAGCATTTT. Residues: CSLHIDGQVSNQPQHF. Based on the CDR3 plus reference TRBV29-1 and TRBJ1-5, the full variable domain is SAVISQKPSRDICQRGTSLTIQCQVDSQVTMMFWYRQQPGQSLTLIATANQGSEATYESGFVIDKFPISRPNLTFSTLTVSNMSPEDSSIYLCSLHIDGQVSNQPQHFGDGTRLSIL.

This clonotype has at least ten counts. The V and J genes are TRBV5-4 and TRBJ2-5; tentative D call: TRBD1 (6 bases). Germline V gene sequence: CDR1 SGHNT, CDR2 YYREEE (reference sequence). This CDR3 comprises 14 residues. V gave up 0 bases and J gave up 3 bases, with 9 bases separating them. CDR3 DNA sequence: TGTGCCAGCAGCTTGGATCGGACAGAAGAGACCCAGTACTTC. This codes for CASSLDRTEETQYF.

The chain combines TRBV7-2 with TRBJ2-3; 8 positions match TRBD2. Germline V gene data show CDR1 as SGHTA and CDR2 as FQGNSA. This CDR3 is 16 amino acids long. V was clipped by 4 bases and J by 0 bases; unmatched bases: 6. The DNA for the CDR3 is TGTGCCAGCAGCTCAGGGCGGGGGGCCAGCACAGATACGCAGTATTTT. This sequence encodes CASSSGRGASTDTQYF. Combining the CDR3 with reference TRBV7-2 and TRBJ2-3 gives the whole variable domain GAGVSQSPSNKVTEKGKDVELRCDPISGHTALYWYRQSLGQGLEFLIYFQGNSAPDKSGLPSDRFSAERTGGSVSTLTIQRTQQEDSAVYLCASSSGRGASTDTQYFGPGTRLTVL.

This clonotype was recorded at least ten times. The chain employs TRBV30 and TRBJ2-1; D not resolved. Germline CDR1 and CDR2: GTSNPN and SVGIG (reference sequence). The V end lost 3 bases, the J end lost 9 bases, and 9 bases lay between the germline ends. The CDR3 has 11 residues. CDR3 sequence (DNA): TGTGCCTGGAGCTGGTGGAGTGAGCAGTTCTTC. Its protein product is CAWSWWSEQFF. Looking up the rest from reference TRBV30 and TRBJ2-1 gives the full variable domain: SQTIHQWPATLVQPVGSPLSLECTVEGTSNPNLYWYRQAAGRGLQLLFYSVGIGQISSEVPQNLSASRPQDRQFILSSKKLLLSDSGFYLCAWSWWSEQFFGPGTRLTVL.

This clonotype was seen ten or more times. The chain couples TRBV7-6 to TRBJ2-5; the D is unclear. V lost 4 bases and J lost 4, with 10 bases in between. Germline V CDR1 and CDR2: SGHVS, FNYEAQ. The CDR3 is 13 residues long. CDR3 region: CASSSGLPETQYF. CDR3 in DNA: TGTGCCAGCAGCTCAGGTCTCCCAGAGACCCAGTACTTC. The complete variable domain, with remaining parts taken from reference TRBV7-6 and TRBJ2-5, reads GAGVSQSPRYKVTKRGQDVALRCDPISGHVSLYWYRQALGQGPEFLTYFNYEAQQDKSGLPNDRFSAERPEGSISTLTIQRTEQRDSAMYRCASSSGLPETQYFGPGTRLLVL.

This clonotype was detected only a few times. The CDR3 sequence: CASSQDSASPLHF. Written as DNA, the CDR3 is TGCGCCAGCAGCCAAGATTCCGCGTCACCCCTCCACTTT. V is TRBV4-1 and J is TRBJ1-6; D gene unclear. Germline CDR1 and CDR2: MGHRA and YSYEKL. The CDR3 has 13 residues. V was trimmed by 0 bases and J by 10 bases, leaving 7 bases between them.

The sample holds many counts of this clonotype. The rearrangement links TRBV7-4 to TRBJ2-4, with D unclear. Germline assignment: CDR1 SGHVT and CDR2 SQSDAQ. This CDR3 comprises 13 residues. Trimming shortened V by 5 bases and J by 0 bases, and 5 bases separated the two germline ends. This CDR3 is CASSPGAKNIQYF. In DNA, the CDR3 is TGTGCCAGCAGCCCAGGAGCCAAAAACATTCAGTACTTC. Full variable domain (rest looked up from reference TRBV7-4 and TRBJ2-4): GAGVSQSPRYKVAKRGRDVALRCDSISGHVTLYWYRQTLGQGSEVLTYSQSDAQRDKSGRPSGRFSAERPERSVSTLKIQRTEQGDSAVYLCASSPGAKNIQYFGAGTRLSVL.

This clonotype occurred many times. The chain has TRBV7-6 and TRBJ2-5; no definite D call. This CDR3 has 12 residues. Germline V gives CDR1 SGHVS, CDR2 FNYEAQ. V lost 5 bases and J lost 1, with 5 bases in between. This CDR3 is CASSARQETQYF. The CDR3 DNA sequence: TGTGCCAGCAGCGCCCGCCAAGAGACCCAGTACTTC.

The sample holds many counts of this clonotype. This sequence joins TRBV20-1 and TRBJ2-3, with 8 bases identical to TRBD2. Germline-derived CDR1 and CDR2 are DFQATT and SNEGSKA (reference sequence). This CDR3 comprises 16 residues. Trimming at V came to 2 bases and at J to 0 bases, leaving 7 bases not matched to a gene. The CDR3 spells CSARLGGGTSTDTQYF. For the CDR3, the DNA is TGCAGTGCTAGACTTGGCGGGGGGACTAGCACAGATACGCAGTATTTT.

This clonotype appeared many times. This chain connects TRBV6-2 or TRBV6-3 to TRBJ1-5; D might be TRBD1 (5 bases). CDR1 is MNHEY and CDR2 is SVGEGT in the germline V gene. Trimming cost V 6 bases and J 1 base, with 10 bases left between them. The CDR3 length is 14 residues. CDR3 sequence (DNA): TGTGCCAGCAGGGGAGGGACCAGCAATCAGCCCCAGCATTTT. Protein sequence: CASRGGTSNQPQHF.